The T cell receptor (beta chain) under discussion was sequenced for a study of beta chain features in type 1 diabetes. The table lists this clone with a few counts. Antigen specificity is unknown. Regarding the study as a whole: Moderate yet significant TCRB CDR3 shortening was seen in Type 1 diabetes patients in all four CD4+ subsets.

In germline, CDR1 is SGDLS, CDR2 YYNGEE. This CDR3 region has 16 residues. The V and J ends lost 4 bases and 8 bases, in that order; junction bases with no gene match: 14. All of the isolated RNA was reverse transcribed, so expressed TCRB transcripts were sequenced. Clones were read by immunoSEQ multiplex PCR, and TCRdb kept only the in-frame ones, dropping some. Of 300,000 to 450,000 clones in the sample, 10% to 15% are singletons; the top ten hold around 0.0099%. This sequence joins TRBV9 and TRBJ1-4; 7 nucleotides match TRBD1. This clonotype originated in a woman between 18 and 29 years old with type 1 diabetes. Sequenced material: naive CD4+ T cells from blood. CDR3 in DNA: TGTGCCAGCAGCCCTGACCCGACAGGGAGGAACGAAAAACTGTTTTTT. This encodes CASSPDPTGRNEKLFF.